The 4 T cell receptor beta chains listed next were all sequenced from one sample in a study of cytotoxic CD8 clonotypes in ibrutinib-treated CLL. TCRdb's copy holds only in-frame clones and misses some; the assay was immunoSEQ multiplex PCR. The sample has 130,000 or so clones, approximately 83% seen once. Sequenced material: PBMCs, taken after 24 months of ibrutinib treatment. The receptor source for this set is a human donor with chronic lymphocytic leukemia.

The chain couples TRBV28 to TRBJ2-7; 8 nucleotides agree with TRBD1. Germline assignment: CDR1 MDHEN and CDR2 SYDVKM. This CDR3 has 14 amino acids. The J segment lost 5 bases and the V segment lost 6 bases, leaving 9 bases of the junction unmatched. The CDR3 spells CASSFPDRGNEQYF. The DNA for the CDR3 is TGTGCCAGCAGCTTCCCTGACAGGGGAAACGAGCAGTACTTC.

The chain employs TRBV4-3 and TRBJ2-2; D may be TRBD2 (5 bases). V lost 4 bases to trimming and J lost 0 bases, with 9 bases between them. The CDR3 spans 15 residues. Germline assignment: CDR1 LGHNA and CDR2 YSLEER. CDR3 protein: CASSPGETNTGELFF. CDR3 DNA sequence: TGCGCCAGCAGCCCCGGGGAGACGAACACCGGGGAGCTGTTTTTT.

The chain recombines TRBV19 with TRBJ2-7; D gene uncertain. The CDR3 is 12 residues long. The V gene's germline CDR1 is LNHDA and CDR2 SQIVND (reference sequence). Trimming took 4 bases from V and 5 from J, leaving 9 bases between them. The DNA of the CDR3 is TGTGCCAGTAGTAGCCCATCGAACGAGCAGTACTTC. This translates into CASSSPSNEQYF.

This clone was observed a single time. The rearrangement links TRBV28 to TRBJ2-5; TRBD2 agrees at 9 bases. The closer fit of TRBJ2-7 to the DNA end suggests the J call may be wrong. The CDR3 has 14 amino acids. The germline gives CDR1 MDHEN, CDR2 SYDVKM. The CDR3 DNA sequence: TGTGCCAGCAGGTCAGCGGGGGGACTCTACGAGCAGTACTTC. It codes for CASRSAGGLYEQYF.